The next 32 T cell receptor beta chains were all read from a single sample in a study of blood T cell repertoires in COVID-19. Sequencing used immunoSEQ multiplex PCR; TCRdb keeps in-frame clones, though not all of them. The table lists around 46,000 clones, approximately 83% of them singletons. The sequencing sample was made of peripheral blood. These receptors were obtained from a human donor in a cohort sampled during active COVID-19. The donor label of this sample is uncertain.

A single count supports this clone. The chain combines TRBV7-2 with TRBJ2-2; TRBD1 aligns across 7 bases. Germline lookup yields CDR1 SGHTA and CDR2 FQGNSA. J lost 9 bases, V lost 2 bases, and 9 bases had no gene match. The CDR3 spans 15 residues. The CDR3 loop reads CASSLYTTGKRELFF. In DNA form, the CDR3 reads TGTGCCAGCAGCTTATATACGACAGGGAAAAGGGAGCTGTTTTTT.

The chain couples TRBV19 to TRBJ1-1; maybe TRBD1 (5 bases). V was trimmed by 5 bases and J by 2 bases, leaving 9 bases between them. Germline-derived CDR1 and CDR2 are LNHDA and SQIVND (reference sequence). The CDR3 loop spans 13 amino acids. The CDR3 DNA follows: TGTGCCAGTAGTCCAGGGTTCAACACTGAAGCTTTCTTT. Amino acid sequence: CASSPGFNTEAFF.

This clone showed up just once. The chain is built from TRBV7-2 and TRBJ1-3; D perhaps matches TRBD1 (5 bases). CDR1 and CDR2 (germline): SGHTA, FQGNSA. Trimming removed 4 bases from V and 0 bases from J, with 19 bases in between. This CDR3 is 18 amino acids long. CDR3 coding DNA: TGTGCCAGCAGCTCACCTACATCGGGGGATTACTCTGGAAACACCATATATTTT. Protein sequence: CASSSPTSGDYSGNTIYF.

This sequence joins TRBV2 and TRBJ1-1, with 7 bases that match TRBD1. In germline, CDR1 is SNHLY, CDR2 FYNNEI. The CDR3 extends over 13 amino acids. The V gene end was trimmed by 6 bases and the J gene end by 1 base; junction bases not matched to a gene: 2. The CDR3 DNA follows: TGTGCCAGCAGCGAGGGGGCGAACACTGAAGCTTTCTTT. This encodes CASSEGANTEAFF. The variable domain in full, with the rest retrieved from reference TRBV2 and TRBJ1-1, is EPEVTQTPSHQVTQMGQEVILRCVPISNHLYFYWYRQILGQKVEFLVSFYNNEISEKSEIFDDQFSVERPDGSNFTLKIRSTKLEDSAMYFCASSEGANTEAFFGQGTRLTVV.

In its sample, this clone was seen a few times. This chain connects TRBV10-3 to TRBJ1-2; D is uncertain. V was trimmed by 0 bases and J by 3 bases, leaving 8 bases between them. There are 14 residues in the CDR3. The germline V gene encodes CDR1 ENHRY and CDR2 SYGVKD. CDR3 residues: CAISESEDYYGYTF. The CDR3 DNA sequence: TGTGCCATCAGTGAGTCAGAGGATTACTATGGCTACACCTTC.

The chain links TRBV7-9 to TRBJ2-7, with D tentatively TRBD1 (6 bases). CDR3 length: 13 residues. Germline assignment: CDR1 SEHNR and CDR2 FQNEAQ (reference sequence). Trimming pared 3 bases from V and 4 bases from J, leaving 10 bases between. The CDR3 sequence is CASSFAGEYEQYF. In nucleotides, the CDR3 is TGTGCCAGCAGCTTCGCAGGGGAATACGAGCAGTACTTC.

J is TRBJ2-4 and V is TRBV10-3, with D unclear. CDR3 length: 14 amino acids. V shed 0 bases and J shed 6 bases, with 9 bases lying between them. Germline loops: CDR1 ENHRY, CDR2 SYGVKD. Here the CDR3 reads CAISESRPPNIQYF. The CDR3, as DNA: TGTGCCATCAGTGAGTCGAGGCCACCAAACATTCAGTACTTC.

This clone occurred once. This sequence joins TRBV6-5 and TRBJ2-2, with TRBD1 as a possible D gene (5 bases). Trimming took 7 bases from V and 2 from J, leaving 8 bases between them. This CDR3 comprises 13 residues. The germline V gene has CDR1 MNHEY and CDR2 SVGAGI. This CDR3 is CASIGHNTGELFF. The CDR3 coding sequence is TGTGCCAGCATTGGACACAACACCGGGGAGCTGTTTTTT.

CDR3 coding DNA: TGTGCCAGCAGCCCGACAGGGGACGGCTACACCTTC. Translated: CASSPTGDGYTF. V usage is TRBV12-3 or TRBV12-4 and J usage is TRBJ1-2; 8 bases are shared with TRBD1. There are 12 residues in the CDR3. V was pared by 6 bases and J by 8 bases, with 5 bases of the junction left unmatched.

The V gene is TRBV11-1, the J gene TRBJ2-1; D might be TRBD2 (7 bases). Germline V lookup: CDR1 SGHAT, CDR2 FQDESV (reference sequence). This CDR3 has 16 amino acids. Deletions cut 6 bases from V and 4 bases from J, with 19 bases between. The DNA of the CDR3 is TGTGCCAGCAGTCTAGGGGGGGACCTGGGATACAATGAGCAGTTCTTC. It encodes CASSLGGDLGYNEQFF.

The rearrangement uses TRBV4-1 and TRBJ2-7; TRBD1 matches 7 bases. There are 16 residues in the CDR3. Germline V gene data show CDR1 as MGHRA and CDR2 as YSYEKL. Trimming at V came to 2 bases and at J to 5 bases, leaving 12 bases not matched to a gene. CDR3 sequence: CASSQPRQGKYDEQYF. The CDR3, as DNA: TGCGCCAGCAGCCAACCTAGACAGGGAAAATACGACGAGCAGTACTTC.

The chain uses TRBV11-2 and TRBJ2-2; D uncertain. V lost 0 bases and J lost 7, with 6 bases in between. The germline V gene encodes CDR1 SGHAT and CDR2 FQNNGV. The length of the CDR3 is 13 residues. In nucleotides, the CDR3 is TGTGCCAGCAGCTTAGATGAGGACGGGGAGCTGTTTTTT. This codes for CASSLDEDGELFF.

The chain couples TRBV5-5 to TRBJ1-1; TRBD1 agrees at 7 bases. The CDR3 sequence is 16 residues long. J lost 6 bases, V lost 3 bases, and 14 bases had no gene match. The germline V gene encodes CDR1 SGHKS and CDR2 YYEKEE (reference sequence). For the CDR3, the DNA is TGTGCCAGCAGCTGGCAGACAGGGAACAATATCGCTGAAGCTTTCTTT. Translation gives CASSWQTGNNIAEAFF.

The chain uses TRBV19 and TRBJ1-3; D not resolved. CDR1 is LNHDA and CDR2 is SQIVND in the germline V gene (reference sequence). This CDR3 is built from 16 residues. The V end was cut by 3 bases, the J end by 0 bases, with 12 bases between. The CDR3 is CASSIITGLSGNTIYF. DNA of the CDR3: TGTGCCAGTAGTATTATCACCGGACTCTCTGGAAACACCATATATTTT.

In its sample, this clone was seen once. For the CDR3, the DNA is TGTGCCAGCAGCAGAAACAGGGGGCTTTCTGGAAACACCATATATTTT. Its translation is CASSRNRGLSGNTIYF. The chain has TRBV7-8 and TRBJ1-3, with 9 bases lining up with TRBD1. After removal of 5 bases from V and 1 base from J, the junction contained 6 bases not matched to a gene. Germline loops: CDR1 SGHVS, CDR2 FQNEAQ. This CDR3 has 16 amino acids.

The chain is built from TRBV4-1 and TRBJ1-1; D remains unclear. V lost 0 bases to trimming and J lost 6 bases, with 11 bases between them. Germline CDR1 MGHRA, CDR2 YSYEKL. CDR3 length equals 14 residues. The CDR3: CASSQDFLRSEAFF. Written as DNA, the CDR3 is TGCGCCAGCAGCCAAGATTTTTTGCGGTCTGAAGCTTTCTTT.

This clone was detected only a few times. The chain couples TRBV19 to TRBJ2-3; 11 nucleotides agree with TRBD2. Germline-derived CDR1 and CDR2 are LNHDA and SQIVND (reference sequence). Trimming took 7 bases from V and 1 from J; bases not matched to a gene: 4. The CDR3 spans 15 residues. DNA of the CDR3: TGTGCCAGTACCAAGACTAGCGGGGGCACAGATACGCAGTATTTT. This translates into CASTKTSGGTDTQYF.

The rearrangement links TRBV4-2 to TRBJ2-5, with 8 bases that match TRBD2. J gave up 5 bases and V 1 base, and 9 bases lay outside the gene matches. The CDR3 extends over 16 amino acids. Germline V gives CDR1 LGHNA, CDR2 YNFKEQ. The CDR3 region has the DNA TGTGCCAGCAGCCAAGGGTTCGGGGGGGCCGGGGAGACCCAGTACTTC. It is translated as CASSQGFGGAGETQYF.

The chain employs TRBV6-5 and TRBJ1-2, with 10 bases fitting TRBD1. CDR3 length equals 12 residues. J gave up 6 bases and V 8 bases, and 3 bases lay outside the gene matches. Germline V gene sequence: CDR1 MNHEY, CDR2 SVGAGI. This CDR3 reads CASRGTGDGYTF. The CDR3 bases are TGTGCCAGCCGAGGGACAGGGGATGGCTACACCTTC.

This clone was detected once. The genes are TRBV4-1 and TRBJ1-5, with D possibly matching TRBD1 (6 bases). V was clipped by 0 bases and J by 4 bases, with 13 bases between them. The germline V gene encodes CDR1 MGHRA and CDR2 YSYEKL. The CDR3 has 16 amino acids. DNA of the CDR3: TGCGCCAGCAGCCAAGAATTTGTAGGACAGAATCAGCCCCAGCATTTT. This translates into CASSQEFVGQNQPQHF.

This clone occurred a few times. The V call is TRBV11-2, the J call TRBJ1-1; no firm D call. There are 14 residues in the CDR3. V was clipped by 5 bases and J by 0 bases, with 10 bases between them. Germline V gene sequence: CDR1 SGHAT, CDR2 FQNNGV. The CDR3 DNA sequence: TGTGCCAGCAGCCCCGGGGTGATGAACACTGAAGCTTTCTTT. Its translation is CASSPGVMNTEAFF. The full variable domain, in which reference TRBV11-2 and TRBJ1-1 provide the parts outside the CDR3, is EAGVAQSPRYKIIEKRQSVAFWCNPISGHATLYWYQQILGQGPKLLIQFQNNGVVDDSQLPKDRFSAERLKGVDSTLKIQPAKLEDSAVYLCASSPGVMNTEAFFGQGTRLTVV.

J is TRBJ2-1 and V is TRBV6-2 or TRBV6-3; a possible D gene is TRBD1 (6 bases). The V gene's germline CDR1 is MNHEY and CDR2 SVGEGT. The V gene lost 5 bases and the J gene lost 10 bases, with 15 bases spanning the gap. This CDR3 has 13 residues. CDR3 region: CASSAPPGEEQFF. CDR3 coding DNA: TGTGCCAGCAGTGCACCCCCAGGGGAGGAGCAGTTCTTC.

The V gene is TRBV28, the J gene TRBJ2-1; 9 bases are a match to TRBD2. Germline-derived CDR1 and CDR2 are MDHEN and SYDVKM. The V and J ends lost 5 bases and 9 bases, in that order; junction bases with no gene match: 8. The CDR3 is 14 residues long. The CDR3: CASSPWTSASEQFF. The DNA of the CDR3 is TGTGCCAGCAGTCCATGGACTAGCGCAAGTGAGCAGTTCTTC. Variable domain in full (rest from reference TRBV28 and TRBJ2-1): DVKVTQSSRYLVKRTGEKVFLECVQDMDHENMFWYRQDPGLGLRLIYFSYDVKMKEKGDIPEGYSVSREKKERFSLILESASTNQTSMYLCASSPWTSASEQFFGPGTRLTVL.

The chain employs TRBV3-1 (or the pseudogene TRBV3-2) and TRBJ2-3; the match to TRBD2 covers 10 bases. The CDR3 is 13 amino acids. Trimming cost V 4 bases and J 6 bases; bases outside gene matches: 1. From germline, CDR1 is LGHDT and CDR2 YNNKEL (reference sequence). In DNA form, the CDR3 reads TGTGCCAGCAGCCTAGCGGGGGGTGATACGCAGTATTTT. The encoded protein is CASSLAGGDTQYF.

This chain links TRBV2 with TRBJ2-6, with D possibly TRBD2 on 6 matching bases. CDR3 length: 17 residues. Germline V gene sequence: CDR1 SNHLY, CDR2 FYNNEI. Trimming cost V 4 bases and J 0 bases, with 13 bases left between them. The CDR3 bases are TGTGCCAGCAGTGCCAGCCGGGGAGGCTCTGGGGCCAACGTCCTGACTTTC. Translation gives CASSASRGGSGANVLTF.

The chain recombines TRBV18 with TRBJ1-2; TRBD1 matches 9 bases. The germline gives CDR1 KGHSH, CDR2 LQKENI. The CDR3 is 18 residues long. The V gene end was trimmed by 1 base and the J gene end by 2 bases; junction bases not matched to a gene: 11. In DNA form, the CDR3 reads TGTGCCAGCTCACCACAAGCGGACAGGGGAAATAGGAACTATGGCTACACCTTC. It translates to CASSPQADRGNRNYGYTF.

The chain links TRBV5-1 to TRBJ1-1; 7 bases agree with TRBD1. V trimming: 3 bases; J trimming: 1 base; junction bases outside the gene matches: 0. CDR1 is SGHRS and CDR2 is YFSETQ in the germline V gene. The CDR3 runs to 13 residues. The CDR3 nucleotides are TGCGCCAGCAGCTGGGACAGGAACACTGAAGCTTTCTTT. This sequence encodes CASSWDRNTEAFF.

The chain is built from TRBV15 and TRBJ1-1; the D is unclear. Trimming stripped 0 bases from V and 10 bases from J, with 12 bases between. From germline, CDR1 is LNHNV and CDR2 YYDKDF (reference sequence). The CDR3 is 13 residues long. CDR3 nucleotides: TGTGCCACCAGCAGAGATCTTGAGGGCACAGCTTTCTTT. The encoded protein is CATSRDLEGTAFF.

The chain has TRBV6-6 and TRBJ1-1; tentatively, D is TRBD1 (5 bases). V lost 5 bases to trimming and J lost 10 bases, with 14 bases between them. This CDR3 region has 12 residues. Germline CDR1 reads MNHNY; CDR2 reads SVGAGI (reference sequence). The CDR3 nucleotides read TGTGCCAGCAGTCCTAGCGGGGGGGGAGCTTTCTTT. Encoded protein: CASSPSGGGAFF.

The rearrangement joins TRBV5-1 to TRBJ2-7; 11 bases match TRBD1. The ends lost 1 base at V and 6 bases at J; junction bases unmatched: 9. Germline CDR1 reads SGHRS; CDR2 reads YFSETQ. This CDR3 comprises 16 residues. The CDR3 DNA is TGCGCCAGCAGCTTGCGAGGGGACAGGGGGGTTCGCGAGCAGTACTTC. Its translation: CASSLRGDRGVREQYF. Complete variable domain (other parts from reference TRBV5-1 and TRBJ2-7): KAGVTQTPRYLIKTRGQQVTLSCSPISGHRSVSWYQQTPGQGLQFLFEYFSETQRNKGNFPGRFSGRQFSNSRSEMNVSTLELGDSALYLCASSLRGDRGVREQYFGPGTRLTVT.

The genes are TRBV5-8 and TRBJ2-1; 9 bases align to TRBD1. Germline V CDR1 and CDR2: SGHTS, YDEGEE. V shed 7 bases, J shed 0 bases, and the junction held 5 bases outside the gene matches. The CDR3 contains 15 residues. The chain's CDR3 is CASDRTGDSYNEQFF. CDR3 sequence (DNA): TGTGCCAGCGACAGGACAGGGGACTCCTACAATGAGCAGTTCTTC.

The chain joins TRBV6-4 to TRBJ2-2, with TRBD1 as a possible D gene (5 bases). Looked up from germline, CDR1 is MRHNA and CDR2 is SNTAGT. V was pared by 6 bases and J by 4 bases, with 12 bases between. This CDR3 spans 14 amino acids. CDR3 in DNA: TGTGCCAGCAGCCCAGGGATAGCCACCGGGGAGCTGTTTTTT. Its protein product is CASSPGIATGELFF.